Following are 11 T cell receptor beta chains from one sample sequenced in a study of CD8+CD57+ T cells in acquired aplastic anemia. The template for TCR beta VDJ and CDR3 sequence profiling was genomic DNA. Each CDR3 protein is one row after TCRdb ran MiXCR on the reads. Among approximately 250,000 distinct CDR3 sequences, roughly 82% were seen once, and the ten largest hold approximately 40%. Sequencing was done on patients that had shown CD8+CD57+ cell expansion by flow cytometry. Material: sorted CD4+, CD8+, or CD8+CD57+ T cells (not recorded which) from PBMCs. These receptors originate from a human donor with aplastic anemia.

The chain carries TRBV9 and TRBJ2-3, with 7 bases identical to TRBD1. This CDR3 contains 16 residues. V was pared by 4 bases and J by 9 bases, with 17 bases of the junction left unmatched. Germline V gene sequence: CDR1 SGDLS, CDR2 YYNGEE. CDR3 sequence: CASSPETGSGNTTQYF. Written as DNA, the CDR3 is TGTGCCAGCAGCCCAGAGACAGGGTCTGGAAACACCACGCAGTATTTT. The variable domain in full, with the rest retrieved from reference TRBV9 and TRBJ2-3, is DSGVTQTPKHLITATGQRVTLRCSPRSGDLSVYWYQQSLDQGLQFLIQYYNGEERAKGNILERFSAQQFPDLHSELNLSSLELGDSALYFCASSPETGSGNTTQYFGPGTRLTVL.

The chain combines TRBV20-1 with TRBJ1-1; D unresolved. The germline V gene encodes CDR1 DFQATT and CDR2 SNEGSKA (reference sequence). Between the trimmed V and J ends, which lost 6 bases and 2 bases, there was a span of 19 bases. CDR3 length: 15 residues. The CDR3 bases are TGCAGTGCCGCTCGACCGTTTCGCAACAACACTGAAGCTTTCTTT. It is translated as CSAARPFRNNTEAFF.

This clonotype was seen more than once but under ten times. One junction end disagrees with the germline gene, perhaps due to a read error. The CDR3 protein is CASSIASEPDTQYF. CDR3 sequence (DNA): TGTGCCAGCAGCATAGCCAGCGAGCCCGATACGCAGTACTTC. This sequence joins TRBV15 and TRBJ2-3; D uncertain. The J call may be incorrect, as the DNA end agrees better with TRBJ2-7. This CDR3 comprises 14 residues. Germline lookup yields CDR1 LNHNV and CDR2 YYDKDF (reference sequence).

The chain joins TRBV9 to TRBJ2-3; no firm D call. V lost 3 bases and J lost 11, with 22 bases in between. CDR3 length: 15 amino acids. Germline CDR1 and CDR2: SGDLS and YYNGEE. CDR3 amino acids: CASSAGGRGVNEQYF. The CDR3 nucleotides read TGTGCCAGCAGCGCCGGCGGTCGCGGAGTGAATGAGCAGTATTTT. Full variable domain (rest looked up from reference TRBV9 and TRBJ2-3): DSGVTQTPKHLITATGQRVTLRCSPRSGDLSVYWYQQSLDQGLQFLIQYYNGEERAKGNILERFSAQQFPDLHSELNLSSLELGDSALYFCASSAGGRGVNEQYFGPGTRLTVL.

The CDR3 nucleotides read TGCGCCAGCAGCCAACCGACTAGCGCTAGAGAGACCCAGTACTTC. Amino acids: CASSQPTSARETQYF. The chain couples TRBV4-3 to TRBJ2-5; 8 bases fit TRBD2. CDR1 and CDR2 from the germline V gene are LGHNA and YSLEER. The CDR3 consists of 15 residues. V lost 2 bases and J lost 4; bases outside the gene matches: 6.

This chain connects TRBV11-3 to TRBJ2-1, with 8 bases identical to TRBD1. Germline V gene lookup returns CDR1 SGHNT and CDR2 YENEEA. The CDR3 sequence is 16 residues long. Germline trimming cut 0 bases from V and 8 bases from J; bases unmatched to any gene: 9. The CDR3 sequence is CASSLERTGSRDEQFF. The CDR3 coding sequence is TGTGCCAGCAGCTTAGAACGGACAGGGAGTAGGGATGAGCAGTTCTTC. Using reference TRBV11-3 and TRBJ2-1 for the parts outside the CDR3, the full variable domain is EAGVVQSPRYKIIEKKQPVAFWCNPISGHNTLYWYLQNLGQGPELLIRYENEEAVDDSQLPKDRFSAERLKGVDSTLKIQPAELGDSAVYLCASSLERTGSRDEQFFGPGTRLTVL.

On this clonotype itself: The CDR3 end shows no conserved phenylalanine or tryptophan, and so a read error is likely. No DNA is shown, since the ends of the CDR3 on it are uncertain; the CDR3 is the one TCRdb lists. This chain connects TRBV7-8 to TRBJ2-1; no check of the table's D call, TRBD2, against the DNA was made. Germline V lookup: CDR1 SGHVS, CDR2 FQNEAQ. The CDR3 has 13 amino acids, counting both end residues. The CDR3 sequence is CASSDAGGHDTHY.

Turning to this clonotype: The CDR3 does not end in the conserved phenylalanine or tryptophan, so this is likely a read error. The DNA is omitted, as the CDR3 cannot be located on it reliably, and the CDR3 follows TCRdb's listing. V is TRBV2 and J is TRBJ2-2; TRBD2, as called in the table, went unchecked against the DNA. Ends included, the CDR3 has 15 residues. From germline, CDR1 is SNHLY and CDR2 FYNNEI. CDR3 region: CASASGNGETQYFGP.

As for this clonotype: A single base separates this from a much larger clone, so it may be a read error. The chain combines TRBV25-1 with TRBJ2-1, with D possibly being TRBD2 (5 bases). Germline loops: CDR1 MGHDK, CDR2 SYGVNS. This CDR3 is built from 14 residues. The CDR3 loop is CASSSPGDYNEQSF. The CDR3 DNA reads as TGTGCCAGCAGTAGCCCGGGCGACTACAATGAGCAGTCCTTC.

Concerning this clonotype itself: A much larger clonotype is one base distant, so this may be a read error. J is TRBJ2-7 and V is TRBV7-9; 9 bases are shared with TRBD2. CDR1 is SEHNR and CDR2 is FQNEAQ in the germline V gene (reference sequence). This CDR3 region has 15 residues. CDR3 loop: CASSFKRSGGSEEYF. For the CDR3, the DNA is TGTGCCAGCAGCTTTAAAAGAAGCGGGGGGAGCGAGGAGTACTTC.

The gene calls are TRBV9 and TRBJ2-5; D is perhaps TRBD2 (5 bases). The CDR3 contains 15 residues. Germline V gene data show CDR1 as SGDLS and CDR2 as YYNGEE. Trimming left V 3 bases short and J 11 bases short, with 23 bases between. Here the CDR3 reads CASSASSDTQDSQYF. The DNA for the CDR3 is TGTGCCAGCAGCGCTAGCTCAGATACGCAGGATTCTCAGTACTTC.